Presented here are 29 T cell receptor beta chains from one specimen sequenced in a study of T cell responses to AZD1222 COVID-19 vaccine (dated by TCRdb to the early 2020s). To prepare the library, the immunoSEQ multiplex PCR assay was applied. TCRdb mirrors the immuneACCESS table, restricted to in-frame sequences. Some clones are absent from its copies; in checked studies, under half trace to an unresolved V gene, and the reason for the others is unknown. The sample yields about 140,000 clones; around 90% were counted once. Of the sample, 4% to 5.5% is held by the ten largest clones. This specimen's time point label, per the study, means: baseline before first vaccination. The sample consisted of peripheral blood, taken on day 0 of AZD1222 vaccination. The receptors derive from an adult in good health.

There are a few counts of this clone. The V call is TRBV10-2, the J call TRBJ2-1, with 8 bases matching TRBD2. Per germline, CDR1 WSHSY and CDR2 SAAADI. The CDR3 is 15 amino acids. V was pared by 2 bases and J by 3 bases, with 3 bases of the junction left unmatched. CDR3 loop: CASSEGAGVYNEQFF. The CDR3 DNA is TGCGCCAGCAGTGAGGGAGCGGGGGTCTACAATGAGCAGTTCTTC.

The rearrangement links TRBV2 to TRBJ2-4, with TRBD2 matching 10 bases. J gave up 2 bases and V 2 bases, and 6 bases lay outside the gene matches. CDR1 is SNHLY and CDR2 is FYNNEI in the germline V gene. The CDR3 extends over 17 amino acids. CDR3 sequence: CASSESRLAGSKNIQYF. As DNA, the CDR3 is TGTGCCAGCAGTGAATCCAGACTAGCGGGCTCCAAAAACATTCAGTACTTC. The full variable domain, in which reference TRBV2 and TRBJ2-4 provide the parts outside the CDR3, is EPEVTQTPSHQVTQMGQEVILRCVPISNHLYFYWYRQILGQKVEFLVSFYNNEISEKSEIFDDQFSVERPDGSNFTLKIRSTKLEDSAMYFCASSESRLAGSKNIQYFGAGTRLSVL.

The chain has TRBV27 and TRBJ2-7; 9 nucleotides match TRBD2. The length of the CDR3 is 16 residues. The junction had 10 bases not matched to a gene; V was cut back by 5 bases and J by 2 bases. In germline, CDR1 is MNHEY, CDR2 SMNVEV (reference sequence). DNA for the CDR3: TGTGCCAGCAGTCAGCCGCGGGGGGGACAACCCTACGAGCAGTACTTC. Its protein product is CASSQPRGGQPYEQYF.

The CDR3 region has the DNA TGTGCCAGCAGCCAGAGGGTCTTGAACACTGAAGCTTTCTTT. As protein: CASSQRVLNTEAFF. The J gene is TRBJ1-1, the V gene TRBV3-1 (or the pseudogene TRBV3-2), with no clear D. V was shortened by 3 bases and J by 0 bases, with 8 bases between the two germline ends. Germline V gene data show CDR1 as LGHDT and CDR2 as YNNKEL (reference sequence). This CDR3 is built from 14 residues.

The chain carries TRBV4-2 and TRBJ2-5, with D perhaps TRBD1 (5 bases). The CDR3 extends over 17 amino acids. Per the germline V gene, CDR1 is LGHNA and CDR2 is YNFKEQ. V was trimmed by 1 base and J by 4 bases, leaving 19 bases between them. Here the CDR3 DNA reads TGTGCCAGCAGCCAAGTCCCCCGTTGGCAGGGTGGAGAGACCCAGTACTTC. It yields the protein CASSQVPRWQGGETQYF.

The V call is TRBV18, the J call TRBJ1-6; a weak D match, TRBD1 (6 bases). This CDR3 has 12 residues. Germline V gives CDR1 KGHSH, CDR2 LQKENI. V was shortened by 7 bases and J by 7 bases, with 8 bases between the two germline ends. CDR3 sequence (DNA): TGTGCCAGCTTCGGACAGAATTCACCCCTCCACTTT. It specifies CASFGQNSPLHF. The variable domain in full, with the rest retrieved from reference TRBV18 and TRBJ1-6, is NAGVMQNPRHLVRRRGQEARLRCSPMKGHSHVYWYRQLPEEGLKFMVYLQKENIIDESGMPKERFSAEFPKEGPSILRIQQVVRGDSAAYFCASFGQNSPLHFGNGTRLTVT.

The rearrangement joins TRBV24-1 to TRBJ2-5; 13 bases are shared with TRBD2. This CDR3 is built from 17 residues. The V gene end was trimmed by 4 bases and the J gene end by 5 bases; junction bases not matched to a gene: 9. Germline V CDR1 and CDR2: KGHDR, SFDVKD. The CDR3 sequence is CATSDSRTSGSLETQYF. CDR3 bases: TGTGCCACCAGTGACTCTCGGACTAGCGGGAGCTTGGAGACCCAGTACTTC.

The chain links TRBV7-9 to TRBJ2-7, with D hard to call. Germline V gene sequence: CDR1 SEHNR, CDR2 FQNEAQ (reference sequence). Trimming cost V 3 bases and J 2 bases, with 11 bases left between them. CDR3 size: 14 residues. The CDR3 region is CASSFSGVPYEQYF. Here the CDR3 DNA reads TGTGCCAGCAGCTTCTCAGGTGTCCCCTACGAGCAGTACTTC.

The table lists this clone with a count of one. The J gene is TRBJ2-1, the V gene TRBV3-1 (or the pseudogene TRBV3-2); possible D gene TRBD2, 7 bases. Germline V gene sequence: CDR1 LGHDT, CDR2 YNNKEL (reference sequence). This CDR3 has 16 residues. Trimming cost V 4 bases and J 5 bases, with 18 bases left between them. This chain's CDR3 is CASSLWRGGPDNEQFF. CDR3 in DNA: TGTGCCAGCAGCCTATGGAGGGGGGGCCCTGACAATGAGCAGTTCTTC.

The count of this clone is one. The chain recombines TRBV28 with TRBJ2-7, with D tentatively TRBD1 (6 bases). CDR3 length: 15 residues. CDR1 and CDR2 from the germline V gene are MDHEN and SYDVKM. V was trimmed by 3 bases and J by 0 bases, leaving 12 bases between them. The CDR3, as DNA: TGTGCCAGCAGTTTGGCAGGGGCCCGCTCCTACGAGCAGTACTTC. Translation gives CASSLAGARSYEQYF.

V and J are TRBV10-3 and TRBJ2-3; D is undetermined. CDR1 ENHRY and CDR2 SYGVKD come from the germline V gene. V shed 0 bases and J shed 0 bases, with 7 bases lying between them. The CDR3 spans 15 residues. The CDR3 spells CAISESDGSTDTQYF. The CDR3 DNA reads TGTGCCATCAGTGAGTCCGACGGAAGCACAGATACGCAGTATTTT.

This chain joins TRBV10-3 and TRBJ1-1; D not resolved. The V end was cut by 3 bases, the J end by 6 bases, with 14 bases between. This CDR3 comprises 14 residues. Germline V lookup: CDR1 ENHRY, CDR2 SYGVKD. CDR3 amino acids: CAISEAPPPSEAFF. The CDR3, as DNA: TGTGCCATCAGTGAAGCCCCTCCCCCCTCTGAAGCTTTCTTT.

DNA for the CDR3: TGCGCCAGCAGCCAAGATTATGCCCCTTCGGGTGAAAAACTGTTTTTT. Its translation is CASSQDYAPSGEKLFF. The V gene is TRBV4-1, the J gene TRBJ1-4; D call uncertain. Looked up from germline, CDR1 is MGHRA and CDR2 is YSYEKL. The CDR3 consists of 16 residues. Trimming left V 0 bases short and J 7 bases short, with 15 bases between.

The count of this clone is one. The CDR3 nucleotides are TGTGCCAGCAGCCCGGGCCTATATGGCTACACCTTC. This gives the protein CASSPGLYGYTF. The J gene is TRBJ1-2, the V gene TRBV7-9, with no clear D. The CDR3 loop spans 12 amino acids. The germline V and J ends were trimmed by 5 bases and 5 bases, with 9 bases remaining between them. Germline CDR1 reads SEHNR; CDR2 reads FQNEAQ (reference sequence).

The chain combines TRBV7-9 with TRBJ1-4; D perhaps matches TRBD1 (5 bases). The CDR3 length is 14 residues. V was trimmed by 1 base and J by 8 bases, leaving 11 bases between them. Germline V gene lookup returns CDR1 SEHNR and CDR2 FQNEAQ (reference sequence). The CDR3 DNA reads as TGTGCCAGCAGCTTAGTAGGGGCGGGGGAAAAACTGTTTTTT. This codes for CASSLVGAGEKLFF.

The gene calls are TRBV5-4 and TRBJ1-2; D is unresolved. V was pared by 1 base and J by 7 bases, with 8 bases between. Germline V gene data show CDR1 as SGHNT and CDR2 as YYREEE (reference sequence). The CDR3 is 12 residues long. The CDR3 nucleotides read TGTGCCAGCAGCTTGAGGGCCGGTGGCTACACCTTC. It yields the protein CASSLRAGGYTF.

The rearrangement joins TRBV6-2 or TRBV6-3 to TRBJ1-2; 10 bases match TRBD1. The trim removed 2 bases at V and 2 bases at J, leaving 8 bases unmatched. Germline lookup yields CDR1 MNHEY and CDR2 SVGEGT. This CDR3 spans 17 amino acids. CDR3 amino acids: CASSYDERGQGNYGYTF. CDR3 coding DNA: TGTGCCAGCAGTTACGATGAAAGGGGACAGGGGAACTATGGCTACACCTTC.

This chain connects TRBV28 to TRBJ2-5; a weak D match, TRBD1 (6 bases). Germline values: CDR1 MDHEN, CDR2 SYDVKM. The CDR3 runs 14 residues. Trimming left V 6 bases short and J 1 base short, with 12 bases between. CDR3 protein: CASSRGTRQETQYF. The CDR3 bases are TGTGCCAGCAGCCGTGGGACACGCCAAGAGACCCAGTACTTC.

This clone is a singleton in its sample. V gene TRBV6-5 combines with J gene TRBJ2-7; 9 bases map to TRBD1. The CDR3 contains 14 residues. After removal of 5 bases from V and 4 bases from J, the junction contained 6 bases not matched to a gene. Germline V gene data show CDR1 as MNHEY and CDR2 as SVGAGI. DNA for the CDR3: TGTGCCAGCAGTATAGGACAGGGGAGGTACGAGCAGTACTTC. Its protein product is CASSIGQGRYEQYF.

The chain employs TRBV27 and TRBJ2-7; 7 positions match TRBD2. The CDR3 has 16 amino acids. V trimming: 6 bases; J trimming: 3 bases; junction bases outside the gene matches: 14. Germline V gene data show CDR1 as MNHEY and CDR2 as SMNVEV (reference sequence). The CDR3 DNA is TGTGCCAGCAGCTTAGGCGGCGGGAGATCAAGCTACGAGCAGTACTTC. Amino acids: CASSLGGGRSSYEQYF.

V usage is TRBV28 and J usage is TRBJ1-4; D gene uncertain. V was trimmed by 2 bases and J by 8 bases, leaving 6 bases between them. Per germline, CDR1 MDHEN and CDR2 SYDVKM. This CDR3 region has 12 residues. CDR3 nucleotides: TGTGCCAGCAGTTTAATCACGGAAAAACTGTTTTTT. It is translated as CASSLITEKLFF.

J is TRBJ1-2 and V is TRBV18, with D tentatively TRBD1 (5 bases). The CDR3 runs 16 residues. Trimming shortened V by 4 bases and J by 0 bases, and 15 bases separated the two germline ends. Germline V gene data show CDR1 as KGHSH and CDR2 as LQKENI. The CDR3 protein is CASSRGPGKTNYGYTF. The DNA for the CDR3 is TGTGCCAGCTCACGGGGACCGGGGAAGACTAACTATGGCTACACCTTC.

The J gene is TRBJ1-4, the V gene TRBV7-2; D is uncertain. V was cut by 0 bases and J by 6 bases, with 5 bases left in between. Per the germline V gene, CDR1 is SGHTA and CDR2 is FQGNSA. The CDR3 has 13 amino acids. The CDR3 is CASSLATYEKLFF. CDR3 bases: TGTGCCAGCAGCTTAGCGACGTATGAAAAACTGTTTTTT.

The genes are TRBV5-1 and TRBJ1-1; maybe TRBD1 (5 bases). Germline V gene sequence: CDR1 SGHRS, CDR2 YFSETQ. Trimming shortened V by 0 bases and J by 1 base, and 7 bases separated the two germline ends. The CDR3 contains 14 residues. CDR3 nucleotide sequence: TGCGCCAGCAGCTTGGGGGGGACGAACACTGAAGCTTTCTTT. This sequence encodes CASSLGGTNTEAFF.

J is TRBJ2-3 and V is TRBV4-2; TRBD2 matches 8 bases. V gave up 3 bases and J gave up 4 bases; unmatched junction bases: 9. The CDR3 has 16 residues. The germline V gene encodes CDR1 LGHNA and CDR2 YNFKEQ. The CDR3 DNA reads as TGTGCCAGCAGCCAGAACGGGGGGGCGGCTCCAGATACGCAGTATTTT. It translates to CASSQNGGAAPDTQYF.

CDR3 region: CASHDLTDIKNIQYF. In DNA form, the CDR3 reads TGTGCCAGCCACGACTTGACAGATATCAAAAACATTCAGTACTTC. The chain employs TRBV2 and TRBJ2-4; D might be TRBD1 (5 bases). V was cut by 8 bases and J by 3 bases, with 17 bases left in between. Germline lookup yields CDR1 SNHLY and CDR2 FYNNEI. This CDR3 region has 15 residues.

Concerning this clone itself: The same CDR3 arises from other DNA sequences in this sample as well. CDR3 bases: TGTGCCACCAGTGATCCGGGACAGGGTGGCTACACCTTC. This translates into CATSDPGQGGYTF. The chain recombines TRBV24-1 with TRBJ1-2; TRBD1 aligns across 9 bases. Trimming cost V 3 bases and J 7 bases; bases outside gene matches: 2. CDR1 and CDR2 (germline): KGHDR, SFDVKD. The CDR3 is 13 amino acids.

The chain joins TRBV5-5 to TRBJ1-1; 7 bases fit TRBD1. V trimming: 4 bases; J trimming: 4 bases; junction bases outside the gene matches: 4. The CDR3 runs 13 residues. Looked up from germline, CDR1 is SGHKS and CDR2 is YYEKEE (reference sequence). The CDR3 coding sequence is TGTGCCAGCAGCACGGACAGGCTCACTGAAGCTTTCTTT. Translating it yields CASSTDRLTEAFF.

This clone showed up just once. The genes are TRBV2 and TRBJ2-7, with 10 bases fitting TRBD2. Germline V gene lookup returns CDR1 SNHLY and CDR2 FYNNEI. The CDR3 covers 14 residues. V trimming: 5 bases; J trimming: 2 bases; junction bases outside the gene matches: 3. The CDR3 region has the DNA TGTGCCAGCAGTCCGGGACTAGCGACCTACGAGCAGTACTTC. Residues: CASSPGLATYEQYF.